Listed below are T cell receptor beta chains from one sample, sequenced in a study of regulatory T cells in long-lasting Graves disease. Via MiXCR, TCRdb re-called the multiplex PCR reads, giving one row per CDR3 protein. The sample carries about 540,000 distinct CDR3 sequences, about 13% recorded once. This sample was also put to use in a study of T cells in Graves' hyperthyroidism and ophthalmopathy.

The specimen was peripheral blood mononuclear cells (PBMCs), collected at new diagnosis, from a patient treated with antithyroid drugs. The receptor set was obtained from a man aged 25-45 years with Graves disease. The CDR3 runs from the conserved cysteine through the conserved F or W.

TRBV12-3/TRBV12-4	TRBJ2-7	CASQGLAGYEQYF
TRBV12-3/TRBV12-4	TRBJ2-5	CASSRTSGMKETQYF
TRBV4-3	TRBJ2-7	CASSQDPRPGAFSYEQYF
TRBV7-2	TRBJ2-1	CASSFSGMDNEQFF
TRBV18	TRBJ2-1	CASSPREGEQFF
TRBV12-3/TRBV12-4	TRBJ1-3	CASRMGQATARNTIYF
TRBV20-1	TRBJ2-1	CSARSTSGRLNEQFF
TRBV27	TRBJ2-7	CASSSQPGLAGAGYF
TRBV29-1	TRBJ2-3	CSVEGTLLDTQYF
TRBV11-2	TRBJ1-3	CASRRTGGPGNTIYF
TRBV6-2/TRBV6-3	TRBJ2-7	CASSSYSEYSYEQYF
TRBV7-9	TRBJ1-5	CASSPPGAGNQPQHF
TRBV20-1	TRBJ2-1	CSARVTGGYNEQFF
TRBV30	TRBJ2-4	CAWSVGSGRNIQYF
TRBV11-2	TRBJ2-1	CASSLWEREFMNEQFF
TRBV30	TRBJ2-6	CAWGRSSGANVLTF
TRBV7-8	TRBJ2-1	CASSYSGGHNEQFF
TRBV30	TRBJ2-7	CAWSEDRRIYEQYF
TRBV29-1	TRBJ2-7	CSVPRGTVDEQHF
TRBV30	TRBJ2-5	CAWSVMRVQETQYF
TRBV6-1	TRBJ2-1	CASSRGISYNEQFF
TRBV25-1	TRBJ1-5	CASSEGGREPQHF
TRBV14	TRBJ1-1	CASSPSGGGVDTEAFF
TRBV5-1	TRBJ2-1	CASSPRRVAGDEQFF
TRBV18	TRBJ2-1	CASSPGTPYNEQFF
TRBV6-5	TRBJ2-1	CASSYRSIGAEQFF
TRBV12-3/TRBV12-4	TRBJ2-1	CASSSTIRGGEQFF
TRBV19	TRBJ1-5	CASSKMRGGQPQHF
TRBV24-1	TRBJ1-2	CATSEIDKPYGYTF
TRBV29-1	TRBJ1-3	CSVGGSGGGNTIYF
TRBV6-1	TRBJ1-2	CACRRDGTGDGYTF
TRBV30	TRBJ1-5	CAWGRGNQPQHF
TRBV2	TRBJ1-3	CASSGGRDEQYFGPDTIYF
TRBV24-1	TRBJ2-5	CATSSGGTQETQYF
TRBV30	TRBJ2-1	CAWELGASDEQFF
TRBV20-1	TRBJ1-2	CSARDGTGRGYTF
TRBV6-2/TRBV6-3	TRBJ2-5	CASSSPTGTGEETQYF
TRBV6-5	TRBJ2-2	CASSWAGNTGELFF
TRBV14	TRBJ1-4	CASSHGLYEKLFF
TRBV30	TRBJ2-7	CAVEGGRDLFEQYF
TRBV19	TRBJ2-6	CASSIRGQTVNVLTF
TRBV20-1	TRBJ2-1	CSATGPAGGHNEQFF